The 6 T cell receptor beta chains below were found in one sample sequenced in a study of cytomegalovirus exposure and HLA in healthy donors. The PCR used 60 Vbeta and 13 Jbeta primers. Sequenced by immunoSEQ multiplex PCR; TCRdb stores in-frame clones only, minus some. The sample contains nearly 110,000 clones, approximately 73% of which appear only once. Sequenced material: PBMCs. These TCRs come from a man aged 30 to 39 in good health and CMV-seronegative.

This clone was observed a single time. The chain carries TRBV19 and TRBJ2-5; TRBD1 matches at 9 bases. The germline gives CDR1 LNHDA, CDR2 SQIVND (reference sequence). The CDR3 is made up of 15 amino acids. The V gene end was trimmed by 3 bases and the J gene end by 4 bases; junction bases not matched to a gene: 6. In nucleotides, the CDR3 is TGTGCCAGTAGTATCGGGACAGGGCAGCCAGAGACCCAGTACTTC. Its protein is CASSIGTGQPETQYF.

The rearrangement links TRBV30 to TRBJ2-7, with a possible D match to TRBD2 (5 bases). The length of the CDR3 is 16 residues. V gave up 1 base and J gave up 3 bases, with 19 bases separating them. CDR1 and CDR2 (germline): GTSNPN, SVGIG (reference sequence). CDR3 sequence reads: CAWSGPRHSGYYEQYF. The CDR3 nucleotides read TGTGCCTGGAGTGGGCCCCGCCACAGCGGCTACTACGAGCAGTACTTC.

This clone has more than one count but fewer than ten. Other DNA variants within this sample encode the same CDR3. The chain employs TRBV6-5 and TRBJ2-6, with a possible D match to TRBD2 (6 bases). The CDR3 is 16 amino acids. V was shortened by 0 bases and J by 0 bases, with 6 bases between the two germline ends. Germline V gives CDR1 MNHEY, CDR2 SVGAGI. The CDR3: CASSYSGGSGANVLTF. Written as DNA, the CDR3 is TGTGCCAGCAGTTACTCGGGAGGCTCTGGGGCCAACGTCCTGACTTTC.

Here the CDR3 DNA reads TGTGCCAGCAGCCCGTTGGGGCTCCGGGACAGGGGGACGGGCTACGAGCAGTACTTC. Residues: CASSPLGLRDRGTGYEQYF. The chain joins TRBV14 to TRBJ2-7, with 11 bases fitting TRBD1. The V and J ends lost 4 bases and 3 bases, in that order; junction bases with no gene match: 17. The CDR3 totals 19 residues. Germline values: CDR1 SGHDN, CDR2 FVKESK. Full variable domain (missing parts from reference TRBV14 and TRBJ2-7): EAGVTQFPSHSVIEKGQTVTLRCDPISGHDNLYWYRRVMGKEIKFLLHFVKESKQDESGMPNNRFLAERTGGTYSTLKVQPAELEDSGVYFCASSPLGLRDRGTGYEQYFGPGTRLTVT.

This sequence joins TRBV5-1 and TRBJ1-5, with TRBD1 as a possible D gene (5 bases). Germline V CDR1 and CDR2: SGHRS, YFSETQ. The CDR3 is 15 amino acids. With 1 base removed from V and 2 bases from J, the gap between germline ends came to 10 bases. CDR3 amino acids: CASSLKTGGNQPQHF. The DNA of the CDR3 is TGCGCCAGCAGCTTGAAAACAGGTGGCAATCAGCCCCAGCATTTT.

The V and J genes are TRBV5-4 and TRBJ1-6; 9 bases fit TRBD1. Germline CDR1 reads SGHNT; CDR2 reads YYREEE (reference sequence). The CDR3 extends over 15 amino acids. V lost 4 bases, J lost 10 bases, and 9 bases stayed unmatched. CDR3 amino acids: CASSMDYRGQSPLHF. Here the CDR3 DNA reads TGTGCCAGCAGCATGGACTACAGGGGGCAATCACCCCTCCACTTT.